Following are 24 T cell receptor beta chains from one sample sequenced in a study of blood T cell repertoires in COVID-19. Assay used: immunoSEQ multiplex PCR; TCRdb lists only in-frame clones, some missing. The sample records approximately 160,000 clones, roughly 88% being singletons. Sequencing input: peripheral blood. The receptors originated from a woman in her sixties or seventies with acute or convalescent COVID-19.

The J gene is TRBJ1-4, the V gene TRBV6-6, with D possibly matching TRBD1 (5 bases). Germline V gives CDR1 MNHNY, CDR2 SVGAGI (reference sequence). With 5 bases removed from V and 3 bases from J, the gap between germline ends came to 10 bases. This CDR3 region has 14 residues. CDR3 DNA: TGTGCCAGCAGTAGGGGTGTAGCTAATGAAAAACTGTTTTTT. This sequence encodes CASSRGVANEKLFF.

The chain carries TRBV5-6 and TRBJ2-7; maybe TRBD2 (5 bases). This CDR3 comprises 14 residues. The germline gives CDR1 SGHDT, CDR2 YYEEEE. V gave up 2 bases and J gave up 1 base, with 10 bases separating them. The CDR3 spells CASSFGEPSYEQYF. CDR3 sequence (DNA): TGTGCCAGCAGCTTTGGGGAGCCATCCTACGAGCAGTACTTC.

This clone occurred once. The chain employs TRBV4-1 and TRBJ1-5; perhaps TRBD1 as D (6 bases). V was shortened by 3 bases and J by 4 bases, with 13 bases between the two germline ends. The CDR3 extends over 15 amino acids. The germline V gene has CDR1 MGHRA and CDR2 YSYEKL. CDR3 loop: CASSHPDRSNQPQHF. The CDR3 bases are TGCGCCAGCAGCCACCCGGACAGATCTAATCAGCCCCAGCATTTT.

The rearrangement joins TRBV6-5 to TRBJ1-1; D is ambiguous. The V end was cut by 7 bases, the J end by 2 bases, with 14 bases between. Looked up from germline, CDR1 is MNHEY and CDR2 is SVGAGI. The CDR3 runs 14 residues. CDR3 in DNA: TGTGCCAGCAATGCCGGTTCAACCAACACTGAAGCTTTCTTT. Translating it yields CASNAGSTNTEAFF.

This clone was detected only a few times. The chain uses TRBV27 and TRBJ1-1, with 12 positions matching TRBD1. The CDR3 sequence is 14 residues long. J lost 7 bases, V lost 6 bases, and 6 bases had no gene match. CDR1 and CDR2 from the germline V gene are MNHEY and SMNVEV (reference sequence). In DNA form, the CDR3 reads TGTGCCAGCAGGGGACAGGGGGCGAACGTTGAAGCTTTCTTT. Its translation: CASRGQGANVEAFF.

This clone has a handful of counts. The J gene is TRBJ2-1, the V gene TRBV11-2; D is uncertain. The germline gives CDR1 SGHAT, CDR2 FQNNGV. The length of the CDR3 is 12 residues. V lost 0 bases and J 7 bases, leaving 4 bases between the germline ends. The CDR3 is CASSLDRNEQFF. The CDR3 DNA sequence: TGTGCCAGCAGCTTAGATCGGAATGAGCAGTTCTTC.

This chain joins TRBV5-4 and TRBJ2-3, with TRBD2 identical over 9 bases. CDR3 length equals 18 residues. Germline CDR1 reads SGHNT; CDR2 reads YYREEE (reference sequence). The junction had 10 bases not matched to a gene; V was cut back by 0 bases and J by 2 bases. The CDR3 loop reads CASSLAGFSGGPTDTQYF. The CDR3 DNA follows: TGTGCCAGCAGCTTGGCCGGGTTTAGCGGGGGCCCCACAGATACGCAGTATTTT.

The chain recombines TRBV4-1 with TRBJ1-1, with a weak D call TRBD1 (5 bases). V lost 4 bases to trimming and J lost 1 base, with 13 bases between them. Germline V gene sequence: CDR1 MGHRA, CDR2 YSYEKL. The CDR3 spans 15 residues. The CDR3 nucleotides read TGCGCCAGCAGCCCTGGGACTAACCGGAACACTGAAGCTTTCTTT. Translated: CASSPGTNRNTEAFF.

This clone has ten or more counts. The V and J genes are TRBV3-1 (or the pseudogene TRBV3-2) and TRBJ1-1, with no clear D. The V end lost 4 bases, the J end lost 4 bases, and 13 bases lay between the germline ends. CDR1 is LGHDT and CDR2 is YNNKEL in the germline V gene (reference sequence). The CDR3 totals 14 residues. The CDR3 protein is CASSLIQEGTEAFF. The CDR3 coding sequence is TGTGCCAGCAGCCTCATTCAGGAGGGCACTGAAGCTTTCTTT.

The chain employs TRBV5-1 and TRBJ1-2; D remains unclear. The V end was cut by 4 bases, the J end by 8 bases, with 12 bases between. From germline, CDR1 is SGHRS and CDR2 YFSETQ. The CDR3 loop spans 12 amino acids. The CDR3 coding sequence is TGCGCCAGCAGCCGTCGGACGGGGGGCTACACCTTC. It specifies CASSRRTGGYTF.

This chain joins TRBV9 and TRBJ1-1; D might be TRBD1 (5 bases). The CDR3 has 14 residues. V was clipped by 4 bases and J by 1 base, with 11 bases between them. In germline, CDR1 is SGDLS, CDR2 YYNGEE. The CDR3 region has the DNA TGTGCCAGCAGCAGGGCGGGGGAGAACACTGAAGCTTTCTTT. Its translation is CASSRAGENTEAFF.

The CDR3 DNA sequence: TGTGCCAGTATCCTTACTACGGGACAGGGAGCTTTCTTT. This gives the protein CASILTTGQGAFF. The gene calls are TRBV19 and TRBJ1-1; 9 bases agree with TRBD1. The V and J ends lost 7 bases and 10 bases, in that order; junction bases with no gene match: 10. The germline CDR1 and CDR2 sequences are LNHDA and SQIVND (reference sequence). This CDR3 is built from 13 residues.

The V and J genes are TRBV11-2 and TRBJ2-1; 10 nucleotides line up with TRBD1. This CDR3 has 14 residues. V dropped 4 bases and J dropped 8; count of bases not matched to a gene: 5. The germline V gene encodes CDR1 SGHAT and CDR2 FQNNGV. CDR3: CASSSRDRGDEQFF. In DNA form, the CDR3 reads TGTGCCAGCAGCTCGCGGGACAGGGGCGATGAGCAGTTCTTC.

V is TRBV4-1 and J is TRBJ2-7, with 8 positions matching TRBD1. The CDR3 runs to 14 residues. The V and J ends lost 1 base and 7 bases, in that order; junction bases with no gene match: 6. CDR1 is MGHRA, CDR2 YSYEKL, per germline. The CDR3 region is CASSQGQTGVEQYF. The DNA for the CDR3 is TGCGCCAGCAGCCAAGGTCAGACAGGGGTAGAGCAGTACTTC.

This sequence joins TRBV30 and TRBJ2-1, with TRBD2 matching over 9 bases. J lost 3 bases, V lost 6 bases, and 3 bases had no gene match. CDR1 GTSNPN and CDR2 SVGIG come from the germline V gene (reference sequence). The CDR3 extends over 13 amino acids. CDR3 loop: CACSGGIYNEQFF. Here the CDR3 DNA reads TGTGCCTGTAGCGGGGGTATCTACAATGAGCAGTTCTTC.

This clone came up once. CDR3: CASSLAQIYNSPLHF. The CDR3 DNA follows: TGTGCCAGCAGCTTAGCACAGATTTATAATTCACCCCTCCACTTT. The chain combines TRBV7-2 with TRBJ1-6; D ambiguous. Trimming stripped 0 bases from V and 4 bases from J, with 7 bases between. From germline, CDR1 is SGHTA and CDR2 FQGNSA. This CDR3 comprises 15 residues.

This clone was seen once. The chain carries TRBV6-2 or TRBV6-3 and TRBJ2-2, with 8 bases that match TRBD2. The CDR3 has 16 amino acids. V lost 5 bases to trimming and J lost 1 base; unmatched junction nucleotides: 6. CDR1 is MNHEY, CDR2 SVGEGT, per germline. The CDR3 here is CASSPAGAGNTGELFF. CDR3 in DNA: TGTGCCAGCAGTCCAGCGGGGGCCGGGAACACCGGGGAGCTGTTTTTT.

The V and J genes are TRBV27 and TRBJ2-3; D remains ambiguous. Germline CDR1 MNHEY, CDR2 SMNVEV (reference sequence). The V gene lost 2 bases and the J gene lost 1 base, with 22 bases spanning the gap. The CDR3 contains 19 residues. CDR3 amino acids: CASSLARRWVTTGTDTQYF. The CDR3, as DNA: TGTGCCAGCAGTTTAGCGCGAAGATGGGTCACGACTGGCACAGATACGCAGTATTTT.

The chain has TRBV25-1 and TRBJ1-2; possibly TRBD1 for D (5 bases). Trimming left V 2 bases short and J 5 bases short, with 18 bases between. In germline, CDR1 is MGHDK, CDR2 SYGVNS. The CDR3 is made up of 16 amino acids. DNA of the CDR3: TGTGCCAGCAGTGAAAGCTCCAGGGTTCCCCAATATGGCTACACCTTC. It encodes CASSESSRVPQYGYTF.

The V gene is TRBV6-2 or TRBV6-3, the J gene TRBJ1-1; 9 positions agree with TRBD1. The CDR3 sequence is 18 residues long. With V trimmed by 0 bases and J by 1 base, 9 bases remained unmatched. Germline-derived CDR1 and CDR2 are MNHEY and SVGEGT. The CDR3 nucleotides are TGTGCCAGCAGTTACTCGATACGGACAGGGGCCTGGAACACTGAAGCTTTCTTT. Translating it yields CASSYSIRTGAWNTEAFF.

The rearrangement joins TRBV3-1 (or the pseudogene TRBV3-2) to TRBJ2-1; D ambiguous. The CDR3 consists of 11 residues. The V gene lost 5 bases and the J gene lost 6 bases, with 5 bases spanning the gap. Germline CDR1 LGHDT, CDR2 YNNKEL (reference sequence). CDR3 amino acids: CASSSGNEQFF. DNA for the CDR3: TGTGCCAGCAGCTCCGGCAATGAGCAGTTCTTC.

This rearrangement joins TRBV15 to TRBJ1-1; 9 bases are a match to TRBD1. The germline gives CDR1 LNHNV, CDR2 YYDKDF (reference sequence). The CDR3 runs 16 residues. V shed 0 bases and J 6 bases; nucleotides not matched to a gene: 8. CDR3 residues: CATSREPGQGWAEAFF. DNA for the CDR3: TGTGCCACCAGCAGAGAACCGGGACAGGGTTGGGCTGAAGCTTTCTTT. Together with reference TRBV15 and TRBJ1-1, the CDR3 gives the full variable domain: DAMVIQNPRYQVTQFGKPVTLSCSQTLNHNVMYWYQQKSSQAPKLLFHYYDKDFNNEADTPDNFQSRRPNTSFCFLDIRSPGLGDTAMYLCATSREPGQGWAEAFFGQGTRLTVV.

The rearrangement joins TRBV11-2 to TRBJ2-3; a weak D match, TRBD2 (6 bases). The CDR3 has 14 residues. Trimming cost V 2 bases and J 1 base, with 7 bases left between them. The germline gives CDR1 SGHAT, CDR2 FQNNGV. The CDR3 bases are TGTGCCAGCAGCTTATGGGGGGGCACAGATACGCAGTATTTT. Residues: CASSLWGGTDTQYF.

The rearrangement uses TRBV6-1 and TRBJ2-1; 8 positions match TRBD1. V lost 2 bases to trimming and J lost 2 bases; unmatched junction nucleotides: 5. The CDR3 runs 16 residues. Per the germline V gene, CDR1 is MNHNS and CDR2 is SASEGT. As DNA, the CDR3 is TGTGCCAGCAGTGAAACGGGCAGGGGGCCCTACAATGAGCAGTTCTTC. Its protein is CASSETGRGPYNEQFF.